This passage covers 19 T cell receptor beta chains from one sample sequenced in a study of blood T cells in healthy people across ages. A J-beta primer mix and a sample-barcoded 5' primer were used in a second PCR of about 7 to 11 cycles. MiXCR was run by TCRdb on the 5' RACE reads, yielding one entry per CDR3 protein. The sample lists roughly 1,500,000 distinct CDR3 sequences, roughly 32% occurring once. Specimen: blood. These receptors originate from a woman aged 25 to 39 in good health.

This clonotype has ten or more counts. The V gene is TRBV29-1, the J gene TRBJ2-6, with TRBD2 identical over 11 bases. CDR3 length: 17 residues. With V trimmed by 4 bases and J by 2 bases, 7 bases remained unmatched. The germline V gene encodes CDR1 SQVTM and CDR2 ANQGSEA. Written as DNA, the CDR3 is TGCAGCGTTGGGTTAGCGGGAGGGCTTACTGGGGCCAACGTCCTGACTTTC. Amino acid sequence: CSVGLAGGLTGANVLTF.

This clonotype came up a few times. The J gene is TRBJ2-3, the V gene TRBV20-1, with TRBD2 as a possible D gene (6 bases). The V end was cut by 1 base, the J end by 3 bases, with 14 bases between. The CDR3 is 15 amino acids. Germline lookup yields CDR1 DFQATT and CDR2 SNEGSKA (reference sequence). The CDR3 is CSARGRRLGTDTQYF. DNA of the CDR3: TGCAGTGCTAGAGGTCGGAGACTAGGGACAGATACGCAGTATTTT.

This chain connects TRBV5-6 to TRBJ1-2; TRBD1 matches 8 bases. The CDR3 contains 15 residues. V was pared by 4 bases and J by 4 bases, with 9 bases of the junction left unmatched. Germline-derived CDR1 and CDR2 are SGHDT and YYEEEE. As DNA, the CDR3 is TGTGCCAGCAGCCCACCGGGACAGGCCGTCTATGGCTACACCTTC. This gives the protein CASSPPGQAVYGYTF. The full variable domain, with the rest looked up from reference TRBV5-6 and TRBJ1-2, is DAGVTQSPTHLIKTRGQQVTLRCSPKSGHDTVSWYQQALGQGPQFIFQYYEEEERQRGNFPDRFSGHQFPNYSSELNVNALLLGDSALYLCASSPPGQAVYGYTFGSGTRLTVV.

Concerning this clonotype: This may be a read error: a much more frequent sequence differs by one nucleotide. This chain links TRBV20-1 with TRBJ2-1; D unclear. Trimming cost V 6 bases and J 10 bases, with 13 bases left between them. In germline, CDR1 is DFQATT, CDR2 SNEGSKA (reference sequence). The CDR3 consists of 11 residues. In DNA, the CDR3 is TGCAGTGCGTCACTAAAATACGAGCAGTTCTTC. Encoded protein: CSASLKYEQFF.

The chain links TRBV3-1 to TRBJ2-3, with a weak D call TRBD2 (6 bases). V was trimmed by 1 base and J by 4 bases, leaving 12 bases between them. CDR1 and CDR2 (germline): LGHDT, YNNKEL (reference sequence). The CDR3 runs 15 residues. In DNA, the CDR3 is TGTGCCAGCAGCCAAGCGGGAGTGGGGGCAGATACGCAGTATTTT. Translation: CASSQAGVGADTQYF.

This clonotype was seen only a few times. The chain recombines TRBV7-3 with TRBJ2-6, with a tentative D call TRBD1 (6 bases). The CDR3 is 14 amino acids. Trimming stripped 2 bases from V and 16 bases from J, with 18 bases between. Germline V gene data show CDR1 as SGHTA and CDR2 as FQGTGA. The CDR3 sequence: CASSLYTGSGGLTF. The CDR3 nucleotides are TGTGCCAGCAGCTTATATACAGGGTCTGGTGGGCTGACTTTC.

This clonotype was recorded only once. The rearrangement links TRBV3-1 to TRBJ2-1, with 7 nucleotides matching TRBD2. The end of the DNA is better explained by TRBJ2-7, so the J call may be wrong. This CDR3 is 15 amino acids long. Germline CDR1 is LGHDT and CDR2 is YNNKEL (reference sequence). The CDR3 DNA is TGTGCCAGCAGCATACTAGCGAGCTCCTACAATGAGCAGTACTTC. Its translation: CASSILASSYNEQYF.

This clonotype has more than one count but fewer than ten. This chain joins TRBV7-9 and TRBJ2-1, with TRBD2 identical over 11 bases. The CDR3 is 15 amino acids. The germline CDR1 and CDR2 sequences are SEHNR and FQNEAQ (reference sequence). V was pared by 5 bases and J by 9 bases, with 9 bases of the junction left unmatched. The CDR3: CASSTTSGSSVEQFF. CDR3 in DNA: TGTGCCAGCAGCACCACTAGCGGGAGTAGTGTTGAGCAGTTCTTC.

The genes are TRBV20-1 and TRBJ1-2; D remains unclear. V dropped 6 bases and J dropped 4 bases, with 15 bases sitting between them. Germline V gene lookup returns CDR1 DFQATT and CDR2 SNEGSKA (reference sequence). The CDR3 covers 13 residues. The CDR3 nucleotides are TGCAGTGCCGCGGGAGGGTACAGCTATGGCTACACCTTC. The encoded protein is CSAAGGYSYGYTF.

The count of this clonotype is one. This may come from a read error, since a much larger clone is one base off. V and J are TRBV20-1 and TRBJ2-5; tentative D call: TRBD1 (5 bases). V dropped 1 base and J dropped 4 bases, with 10 bases sitting between them. Germline CDR1 reads DFQATT; CDR2 reads SNEGSKA (reference sequence). This CDR3 comprises 13 residues. The CDR3 is CSARGQFRETQYF. The DNA of the CDR3 is TGCAGTGCTAGAGGACAGTTCCGAGAGACCCAGTACTTC.

The chain employs TRBV10-3 and TRBJ2-5; D gene ambiguous. With the DNA end fitting TRBJ2-7 better, the J assignment may be wrong. The germline CDR1 and CDR2 sequences are ENHRY and SYGVKD. CDR3 length: 13 amino acids. DNA of the CDR3: TGTGCCATCAGTGGATCTCCCGTGGGCGAGCAGTACTTC. Its translation: CAISGSPVGEQYF.

This chain links TRBV6-2 or TRBV6-3 with TRBJ2-1, with unresolved D. The V and J ends lost 2 bases and 3 bases respectively, with 5 bases between them. The CDR3 extends over 13 amino acids. Germline V gene lookup returns CDR1 MNHEY and CDR2 SVGEGT. The CDR3 sequence is CASSYTGYNEQFF. The DNA of the CDR3 is TGTGCCAGCAGTTACACTGGCTACAATGAGCAGTTCTTC.

The gene calls are TRBV28 and TRBJ2-5; 11 bases fit TRBD2. This CDR3 has 14 residues. The V segment lost 7 bases and the J segment 4 bases; nucleotides outside the gene matches: 5. Germline V CDR1 and CDR2: MDHEN, SYDVKM. CDR3 sequence: CASILSGRGETQYF. The CDR3, as DNA: TGTGCCAGCATTCTTAGCGGGAGGGGAGAGACCCAGTACTTC.

This clonotype appeared a few times. The chain joins TRBV12-3 or TRBV12-4 to TRBJ1-2; D unresolved. The CDR3 is 14 amino acids. Trimming removed 6 bases from V and 1 base from J, with 12 bases in between. The CDR3 spells CASSPRSSNYGYTF. DNA for the CDR3: TGTGCCAGCAGCCCCCGGAGCAGTAACTATGGCTACACCTTC.

This clonotype came up many times. The chain uses TRBV20-1 and TRBJ1-1; D is unclear. Trimming shortened V by 0 bases and J by 5 bases, and 13 bases separated the two germline ends. Germline lookup yields CDR1 DFQATT and CDR2 SNEGSKA (reference sequence). This CDR3 is 14 amino acids long. The CDR3 reads CSARDDRTATEAFF. The CDR3 DNA is TGCAGTGCTAGAGATGACCGCACTGCTACTGAAGCTTTCTTT.

The rearrangement links TRBV21-1 to TRBJ2-3; TRBD2 is the table's D call, not checked against the DNA. TRBV21-1 is noted as a pseudogene. CDR3 length: 16 residues. CDR3 loop: CASSGLAGGRGDTQYF. The CDR3 DNA follows: TGTGCCAGCAGCGGACTAGCGGGGGGGCGTGGGGATACGCAGTATTTT.

This clonotype was counted many times. The chain links TRBV10-3 to TRBJ2-5; 10 nucleotides match TRBD1. The J call may be wrong; the DNA end is better matched by TRBJ2-7. Germline lookup yields CDR1 ENHRY and CDR2 SYGVKD. The CDR3 loop spans 13 amino acids. The CDR3 nucleotides read TGTGCCATCAGTGTCGGGACAGGGGTCGAGCAGTACTTC. Its translation: CAISVGTGVEQYF.

The chain employs TRBV14 and TRBJ1-1; D remains ambiguous. CDR3 size: 12 residues. V shed 1 base and J shed 10 bases, with 10 bases lying between them. The germline V gene encodes CDR1 SGHDN and CDR2 FVKESK. The CDR3 here is CASSQVGSRAFF. The CDR3 nucleotides are TGTGCCAGCAGCCAAGTAGGCAGTAGAGCTTTCTTT.

This clonotype was observed a few times. CDR3 in amino acids: CASSIDGPYGYTF. Written as DNA, the CDR3 is TGTGCCAGCAGCATTGACGGCCCCTATGGCTACACCTTC. The gene calls are TRBV7-9 and TRBJ1-2, with D hard to call. This CDR3 has 13 residues. The V and J ends lost 5 bases and 4 bases respectively, with 11 bases between them. In germline, CDR1 is SEHNR, CDR2 FQNEAQ (reference sequence).